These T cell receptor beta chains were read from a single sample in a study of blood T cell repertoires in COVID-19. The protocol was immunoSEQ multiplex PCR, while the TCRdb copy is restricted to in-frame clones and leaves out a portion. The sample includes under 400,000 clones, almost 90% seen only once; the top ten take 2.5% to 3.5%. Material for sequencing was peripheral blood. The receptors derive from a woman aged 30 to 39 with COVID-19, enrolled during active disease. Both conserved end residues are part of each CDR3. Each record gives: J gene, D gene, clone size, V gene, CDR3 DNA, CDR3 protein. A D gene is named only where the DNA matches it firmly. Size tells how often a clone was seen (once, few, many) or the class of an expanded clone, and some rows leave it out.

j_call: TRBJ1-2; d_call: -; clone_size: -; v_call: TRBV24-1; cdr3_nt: TGTGCCACCAGTGACAGCGTAAACTATGGCTACACCTTC; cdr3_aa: CATSDSVNYGYTF
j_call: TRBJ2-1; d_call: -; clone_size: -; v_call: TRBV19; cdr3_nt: TGTGCCAGTAGTTTCAAGACACGTTACAATGAGCAGTTCTTC; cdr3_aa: CASSFKTRYNEQFF
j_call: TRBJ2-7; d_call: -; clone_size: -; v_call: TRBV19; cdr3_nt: TGTGCCAGTAGTATTACCCCAGGGGTAACCTACGAGCAGTACTTC; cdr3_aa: CASSITPGVTYEQYF
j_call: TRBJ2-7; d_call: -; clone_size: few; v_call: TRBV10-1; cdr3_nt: TGCGCCAGCGGGGAACAGGATTACGAGCAGTACTTC; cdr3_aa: CASGEQDYEQYF
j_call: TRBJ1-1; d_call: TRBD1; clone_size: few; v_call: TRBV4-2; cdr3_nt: TGTGCCAGCGGCTCACAGGGGTGGACTGAAGCTTTCTTT; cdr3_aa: CASGSQGWTEAFF
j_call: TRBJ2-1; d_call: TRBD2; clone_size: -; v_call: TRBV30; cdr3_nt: TGTGCCTGGCAGAGCGGGAGGTACAATGAGCAGTTCTTC; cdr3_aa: CAWQSGRYNEQFF
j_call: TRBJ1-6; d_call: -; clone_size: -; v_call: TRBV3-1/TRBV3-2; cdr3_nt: TGTGCCAGCAGCCAGGTGCGGGGGGGGAATTCACCCCTCCACTTT; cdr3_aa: CASSQVRGGNSPLHF
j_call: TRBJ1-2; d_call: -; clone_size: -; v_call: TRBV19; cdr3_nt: TGTGCCAGTAGTGGGAACCTGGGTATAGCGGTACAATTCAACTATGGCTACACCTTC; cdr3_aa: CASSGNLGIAVQFNYGYTF
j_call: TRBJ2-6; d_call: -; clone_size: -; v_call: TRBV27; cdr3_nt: TGTGCCAGCAGTTTTACTGGGGCCAACGTCCTGACTTTC; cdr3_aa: CASSFTGANVLTF
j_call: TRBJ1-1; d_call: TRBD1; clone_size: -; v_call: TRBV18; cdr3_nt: TGTGCCAGCTCACCAAATCAGGGGGCTGAAGCTTTCTTT; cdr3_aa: CASSPNQGAEAFF
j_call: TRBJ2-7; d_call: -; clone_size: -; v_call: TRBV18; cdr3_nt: TGTGCCAGCTCACCAACCATTACAGAGTCGGACGAGCAGTACTTC; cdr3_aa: CASSPTITESDEQYF
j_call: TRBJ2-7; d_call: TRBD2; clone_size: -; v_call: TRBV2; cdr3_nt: TGTGCCAGCAATGAGGGACTAGCGGGGGGCGAGCAGTACTTC; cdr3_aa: CASNEGLAGGEQYF
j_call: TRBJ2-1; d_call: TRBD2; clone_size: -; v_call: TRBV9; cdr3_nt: TGTGCCAGCAGCGTAGATACTAGCGGAGACAATGAGCAGTTCTTC; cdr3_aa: CASSVDTSGDNEQFF
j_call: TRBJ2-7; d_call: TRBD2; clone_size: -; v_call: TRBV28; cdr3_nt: TGTGCCAGTATGGGACTAGCGGGAGTCTACGAGCAGTACTTC; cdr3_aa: CASMGLAGVYEQYF
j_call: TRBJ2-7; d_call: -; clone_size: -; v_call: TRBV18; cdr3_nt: TGTGCCAGCTCCTCAGGGAAGACCTCCTACGAGCAGTACTTC; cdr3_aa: CASSSGKTSYEQYF
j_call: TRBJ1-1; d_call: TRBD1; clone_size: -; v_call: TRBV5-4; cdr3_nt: TGTGCCAGCAGCCTCGGGGACAGGTCTGGGAACACTGAAGCTTTCTTT; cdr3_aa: CASSLGDRSGNTEAFF
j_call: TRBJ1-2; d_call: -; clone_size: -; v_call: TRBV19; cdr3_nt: TGTGCCAGTAGGACGCCGGGGGGTGGCTACACCTTC; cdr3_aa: CASRTPGGGYTF
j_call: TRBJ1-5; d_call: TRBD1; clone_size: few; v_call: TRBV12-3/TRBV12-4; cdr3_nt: TGTGCCAGCAGTTTGGAGGGGGCGCAGCCCCAGCATTTT; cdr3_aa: CASSLEGAQPQHF
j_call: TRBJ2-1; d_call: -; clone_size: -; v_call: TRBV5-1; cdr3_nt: TGCGCCAGCAGCTTGGACAGGGTGGCATTAGATGAGCAGTTCTTC; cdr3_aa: CASSLDRVALDEQFF
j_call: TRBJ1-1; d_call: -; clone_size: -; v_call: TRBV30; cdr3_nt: TGTGCCTGGAGTGTAGTCGGGGGGAACACTGAAGCTTTCTTT; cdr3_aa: CAWSVVGGNTEAFF
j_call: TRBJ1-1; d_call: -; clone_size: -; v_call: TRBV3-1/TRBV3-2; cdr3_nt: TGTGCCAGCAGCCCCCCATCACTTACGGGGGCTTTCTTT; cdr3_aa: CASSPPSLTGAFF
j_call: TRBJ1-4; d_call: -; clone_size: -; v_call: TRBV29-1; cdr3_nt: TGCAGCGTTGCCGCGACTGCAACTAATGAAAAACTGTTTTTT; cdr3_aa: CSVAATATNEKLFF
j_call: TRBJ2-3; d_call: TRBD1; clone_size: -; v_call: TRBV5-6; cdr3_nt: TGTGCCAGCAGCTTGTGGGACAGGGATGGCGATACGCAGTATTTT; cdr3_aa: CASSLWDRDGDTQYF
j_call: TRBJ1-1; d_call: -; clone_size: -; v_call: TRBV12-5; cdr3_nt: TGTGCTAGTGGTTACTCGGGTCCCATGAACACTGAAGCTTTCTTT; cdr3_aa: CASGYSGPMNTEAFF
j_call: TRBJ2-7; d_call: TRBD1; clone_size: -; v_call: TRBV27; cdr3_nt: TGTGCCAGCAGTCAACAGGGGGCACTTAACTACGAGCAGTACTTC; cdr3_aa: CASSQQGALNYEQYF
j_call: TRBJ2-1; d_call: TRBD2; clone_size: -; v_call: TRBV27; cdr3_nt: TGTGCCAGCAGATTAACTAGCGGTTACAATGAGCAGTTCTTC; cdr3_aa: CASRLTSGYNEQFF
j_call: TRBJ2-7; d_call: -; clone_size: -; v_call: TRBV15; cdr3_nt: TGTGCCACCAGCAGAGGAAGGGGAACCGCCTACGAGCAGTACTTC; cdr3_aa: CATSRGRGTAYEQYF
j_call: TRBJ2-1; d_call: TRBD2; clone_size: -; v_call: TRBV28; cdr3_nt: TGTGCCAGCGCCTTTCCGAGCGGGATGGCCCTCACCTACAATGAGCAGTTCTTC; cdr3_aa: CASAFPSGMALTYNEQFF
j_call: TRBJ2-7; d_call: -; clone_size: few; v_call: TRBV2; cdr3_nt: TGTGCCAGCAGCTCCAATATACTACAGTACTTC; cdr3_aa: CASSSNILQYF
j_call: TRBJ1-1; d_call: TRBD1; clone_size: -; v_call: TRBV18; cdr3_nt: TGTGCCAGCTCACCTCTCGACAGGGGGGGGAACACTGAAGCTTTCTTT; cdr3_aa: CASSPLDRGGNTEAFF
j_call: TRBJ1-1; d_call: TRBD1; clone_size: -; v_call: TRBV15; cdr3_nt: TGTGCCACCAGCAGCGCTCATACCGGGACAGGGGCACCTGAAGCTTTCTTT; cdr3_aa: CATSSAHTGTGAPEAFF
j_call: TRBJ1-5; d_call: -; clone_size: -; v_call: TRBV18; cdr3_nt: TGTGCCAGCTCACCATTCCCCGATCAGCCCCAGCATTTT; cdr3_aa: CASSPFPDQPQHF
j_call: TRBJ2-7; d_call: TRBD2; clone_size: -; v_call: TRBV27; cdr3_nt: TGTGCCAGCAGTTTACTAGCGGGGGTCTACGAGCAGTACTTC; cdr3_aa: CASSLLAGVYEQYF
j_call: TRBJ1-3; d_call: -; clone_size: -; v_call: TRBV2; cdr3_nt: TGTGCCAGCAGTGGATTACCCTACTCTGGAAACACCATATATTTT; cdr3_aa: CASSGLPYSGNTIYF
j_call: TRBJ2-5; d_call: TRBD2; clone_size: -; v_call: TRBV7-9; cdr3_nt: TGTGCCAGCAGCTTAGCTGGTAGCGGGGGAGAGACCCAGTACTTC; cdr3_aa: CASSLAGSGGETQYF
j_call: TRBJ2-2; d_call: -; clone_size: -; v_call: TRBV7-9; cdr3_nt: TGTGCCAGCAGCAACGGACTAAATCCGAACACCGGGGAGCTGTTTTTT; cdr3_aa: CASSNGLNPNTGELFF
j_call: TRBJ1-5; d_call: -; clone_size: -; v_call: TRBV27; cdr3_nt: TGTGCCAGCAGTTCCCTTAATCAGCCCCAGCATTTT; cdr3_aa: CASSSLNQPQHF
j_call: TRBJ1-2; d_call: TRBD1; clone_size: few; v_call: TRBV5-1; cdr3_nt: TGCGCCAGCAGCCCACTACAGGGGGCCTCTGGCTACACCTTC; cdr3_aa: CASSPLQGASGYTF
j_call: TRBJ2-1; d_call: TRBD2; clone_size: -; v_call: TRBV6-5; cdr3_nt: TGTGCCAGCAGTACCGGACTAGCGGTGCACAATGAGCAGTTCTTC; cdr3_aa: CASSTGLAVHNEQFF
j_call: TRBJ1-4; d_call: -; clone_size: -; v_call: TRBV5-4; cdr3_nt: TGTGCCAGCAGCTCATCAGGGTCTGGGGAAAAACTGTTTTTT; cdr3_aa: CASSSSGSGEKLFF
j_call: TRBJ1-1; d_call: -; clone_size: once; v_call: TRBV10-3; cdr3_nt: TGTGCCATCAGTGAGCTGGGGGGATCTGAAGCTTTCTTT; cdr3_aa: CAISELGGSEAFF
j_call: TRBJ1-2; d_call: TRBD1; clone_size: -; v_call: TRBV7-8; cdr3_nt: TGTGCCAGCAGCTTAGTAATGGGACAGTTTTATGGCTACACCTTC; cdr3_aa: CASSLVMGQFYGYTF
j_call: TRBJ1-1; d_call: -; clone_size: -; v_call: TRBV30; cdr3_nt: TGTGCCTGGAGTTCTGACAGCCCTGAAGCTTTCTTT; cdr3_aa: CAWSSDSPEAFF
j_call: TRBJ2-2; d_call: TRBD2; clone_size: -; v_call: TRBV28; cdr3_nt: TGTGCCAGCACCCCAGCGGGAGGGGGGACCGGGGAGCTGTTTTTT; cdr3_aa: CASTPAGGGTGELFF
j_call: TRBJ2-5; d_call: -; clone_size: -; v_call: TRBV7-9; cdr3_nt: TGTGCCAGCAGCTTCTTCCAGCCGGGGGAGACCCAGTACTTC; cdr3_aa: CASSFFQPGETQYF
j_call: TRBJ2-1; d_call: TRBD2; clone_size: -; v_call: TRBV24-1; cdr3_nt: TGTGCCACCGGGGCGAGGACTAGCGGGAAAGGTGAGCAGTTCTTC; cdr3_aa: CATGARTSGKGEQFF
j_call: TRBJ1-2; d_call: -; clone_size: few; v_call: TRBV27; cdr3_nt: TGTGCCAGCAGTGGGCAGGGCGGAGGCTACACCTTC; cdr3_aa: CASSGQGGGYTF
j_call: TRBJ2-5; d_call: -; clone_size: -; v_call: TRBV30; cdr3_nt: TGTGCCTGGAGTGTAGGGGCTGGGGGCAGTATCCAAGAGACCCAGTACTTC; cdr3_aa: CAWSVGAGGSIQETQYF
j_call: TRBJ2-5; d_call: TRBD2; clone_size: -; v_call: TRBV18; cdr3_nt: TGTGCCAGCTCATCGGGACTAGCGGGAGCAGAGACCCAGTACTTC; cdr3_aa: CASSSGLAGAETQYF
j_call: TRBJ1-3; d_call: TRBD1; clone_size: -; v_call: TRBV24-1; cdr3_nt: TGTGCCACCAGTGCGGGACAGGGAAACACCATATATTTT; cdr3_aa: CATSAGQGNTIYF
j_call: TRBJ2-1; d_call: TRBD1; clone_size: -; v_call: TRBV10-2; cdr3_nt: TGCGCCAGCAGTGGACAGGGGGCTAACAATGAGCAGTTCTTC; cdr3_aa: CASSGQGANNEQFF
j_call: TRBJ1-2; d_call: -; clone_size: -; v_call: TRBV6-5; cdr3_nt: TGTGCCAGCAGTCCCGGGACATCGTACTATGGCTACACCTTC; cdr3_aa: CASSPGTSYYGYTF
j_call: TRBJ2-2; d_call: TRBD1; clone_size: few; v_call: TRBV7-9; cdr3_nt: TGTGCCAGCAGTCAACAGGGGGCAGTAACCGGGGAGCTGTTTTTT; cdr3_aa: CASSQQGAVTGELFF
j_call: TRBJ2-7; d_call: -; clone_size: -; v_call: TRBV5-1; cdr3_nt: TGCGCCAGCAGCCCAGATAGCCCCTACGAGCAGTACTTC; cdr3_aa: CASSPDSPYEQYF
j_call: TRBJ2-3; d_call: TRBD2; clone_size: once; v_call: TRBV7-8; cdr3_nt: TGTGCCAGCAGCCCACTAGCGGGATTAATCACAGATACGCAGTATTTT; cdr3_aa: CASSPLAGLITDTQYF
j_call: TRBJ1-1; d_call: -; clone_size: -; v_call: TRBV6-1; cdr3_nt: TGTGCCAGCAGTGAAGCTAGCAAGAACACTGAAGCTTTCTTT; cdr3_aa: CASSEASKNTEAFF
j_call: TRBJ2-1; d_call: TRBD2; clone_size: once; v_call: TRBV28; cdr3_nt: TGTGCCAGCAGTCCCCAGACTAGCGTATCCTACAATGAGCAGTTCTTC; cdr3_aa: CASSPQTSVSYNEQFF
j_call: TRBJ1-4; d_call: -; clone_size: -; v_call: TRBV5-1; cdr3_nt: TGCGCCAGCAGCCACCAGGGCGTTAATGAAAAACTGTTTTTT; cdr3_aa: CASSHQGVNEKLFF